Shown below are 24 T cell receptor beta chains from a single sample sequenced in a study of cytomegalovirus exposure and HLA in healthy donors. PCR amplification relied on 60 Vbeta primers (plus 13 Jbeta primers). Data came from immunoSEQ multiplex PCR; TCRdb stores just in-frame clones and leaves some out. Across roughly 100,000 clones, the top ten clones capture 3% to 3.5% of the sample. The sample consisted of PBMCs. The receptor source for this set is a woman in her twenties or thirties in good health and CMV-seronegative.

The chain joins TRBV5-4 to TRBJ2-3; 9 bases fit TRBD1. In germline, CDR1 is SGHNT, CDR2 YYREEE (reference sequence). This CDR3 is 15 amino acids long. V gave up 1 base and J gave up 1 base; unmatched junction bases: 1. CDR3 protein: CASSLTGGGTDTQYF. CDR3 DNA: TGTGCCAGCAGCTTGACAGGGGGCGGCACAGATACGCAGTATTTT. The full variable domain, in which reference TRBV5-4 and TRBJ2-3 provide the parts outside the CDR3, is ETGVTQSPTHLIKTRGQQVTLRCSSQSGHNTVSWYQQALGQGPQFIFQYYREEENGRGNFPPRFSGLQFPNYSSELNVNALELDDSALYLCASSLTGGGTDTQYFGPGTRLTVL.

The CDR3 region is CASSPWNTGELFF. The CDR3 bases are TGTGCCAGCAGCCCCTGGAACACCGGGGAGCTGTTTTTT. The V call is TRBV9, the J call TRBJ2-2; D remains unclear. The V gene lost 4 bases and the J gene lost 1 base, with 5 bases spanning the gap. Germline CDR1 is SGDLS and CDR2 is YYNGEE. There are 13 residues in the CDR3.

The rearrangement uses TRBV19 and TRBJ2-7, with 11 bases matching TRBD1. The germline V gene encodes CDR1 LNHDA and CDR2 SQIVND (reference sequence). The CDR3 loop spans 15 amino acids. Unmatched junction bases numbered 8, after V lost 4 bases and J lost 6 bases. CDR3 bases: TGTGCCAGTAGTAAAGCGGGACAGGGGGGTGGCGAGCAGTACTTC. It codes for CASSKAGQGGGEQYF.

The genes are TRBV4-1 and TRBJ2-1; TRBD1 might be the D (6 bases). CDR1 is MGHRA, CDR2 YSYEKL, per germline. The CDR3 sequence is 14 residues long. Trimming stripped 3 bases from V and 6 bases from J, with 12 bases between. CDR3 loop: CASSHQQGGNEQFF. In DNA form, the CDR3 reads TGCGCCAGCAGCCACCAACAGGGTGGCAATGAGCAGTTCTTC.

The chain has TRBV6-5 and TRBJ2-7, with D hard to call. The CDR3 totals 13 residues. The germline CDR1 and CDR2 sequences are MNHEY and SVGAGI. V was shortened by 4 bases and J by 0 bases, with 7 bases between the two germline ends. The DNA of the CDR3 is TGTGCCAGCAGTTTTCCGAGCTCCTACGAGCAGTACTTC. This codes for CASSFPSSYEQYF.

The chain recombines TRBV7-2 with TRBJ2-5; D is perhaps TRBD1 (5 bases). This CDR3 is built from 12 residues. CDR1 is SGHTA, CDR2 FQGNSA, per germline. Deletions cut 5 bases from V and 4 bases from J, with 8 bases between. CDR3 amino acids: CASSLRGETQYF. In DNA form, the CDR3 reads TGTGCCAGCAGCCTAAGGGGAGAGACCCAGTACTTC. Full variable domain (outside the CDR3, taken from reference TRBV7-2 and TRBJ2-5): GAGVSQSPSNKVTEKGKDVELRCDPISGHTALYWYRQSLGQGLEFLIYFQGNSAPDKSGLPSDRFSAERTGGSVSTLTIQRTQQEDSAVYLCASSLRGETQYFGPGTRLLVL.

This chain connects TRBV25-1 to TRBJ2-3; 9 nucleotides agree with TRBD2. Germline trimming cut 2 bases from V and 5 bases from J; bases unmatched to any gene: 5. The CDR3 has 15 amino acids. The V gene's germline CDR1 is MGHDK and CDR2 SYGVNS. The CDR3 reads CASSELAGSLDTQYF. CDR3 sequence (DNA): TGTGCCAGCAGTGAACTAGCGGGATCTCTAGATACGCAGTATTTT.

The chain is built from TRBV29-1 and TRBJ1-3; D is possibly TRBD1 (6 bases). The CDR3 is made up of 13 amino acids. Germline values: CDR1 SQVTM, CDR2 ANQGSEA. Trimming took 4 bases from V and 0 from J, leaving 7 bases between them. CDR3 region: CSVGDNSGNTIYF. The CDR3, as DNA: TGCAGCGTTGGGGACAACTCTGGAAACACCATATATTTT.

J is TRBJ2-3 and V is TRBV7-3; 7 bases fit TRBD2. V lost 4 bases to trimming and J lost 5 bases; unmatched junction nucleotides: 6. This CDR3 is built from 14 residues. CDR1 is SGHTA, CDR2 FQGTGA, per germline. Here the CDR3 DNA reads TGTGCCAGCAGCTCCGGGGGGTACTTAGATACGCAGTATTTT. Encoded protein: CASSSGGYLDTQYF.

The chain carries TRBV6-5 and TRBJ1-2, with 9 positions matching TRBD1. CDR3 length: 14 amino acids. Germline CDR1 reads MNHEY; CDR2 reads SVGAGI. Trimming cost V 6 bases and J 4 bases; bases outside gene matches: 6. The CDR3 region has the DNA TGTGCCAGCAGAAAGACAGGGGGAGGCTATGGCTACACCTTC. Protein sequence: CASRKTGGGYGYTF.

This CDR3 is CASRRTGGEQYF. Here the CDR3 DNA reads TGTGCCAGCAGACGTACAGGGGGCGAGCAGTACTTC. V usage is TRBV27 and J usage is TRBJ2-7, with TRBD1 matching 8 bases. The junction had 4 bases not matched to a gene; V was cut back by 6 bases and J by 6 bases. Germline V lookup: CDR1 MNHEY, CDR2 SMNVEV (reference sequence). This CDR3 has 12 residues.

This chain connects TRBV7-9 to TRBJ2-2, with 7 bases aligning to TRBD1. Germline CDR1 reads SEHNR; CDR2 reads FQNEAQ (reference sequence). The V segment lost 2 bases and the J segment 3 bases; nucleotides outside the gene matches: 3. The CDR3 sequence is 15 residues long. The CDR3 DNA is TGTGCCAGCAGCTTAACCGACAGGGACACCGGGGAGCTGTTTTTT. Encoded protein: CASSLTDRDTGELFF.

The chain carries TRBV4-1 and TRBJ1-5; D unresolved. CDR1 and CDR2 (germline): MGHRA, YSYEKL. Trimming pared 5 bases from V and 0 bases from J, leaving 14 bases between. CDR3 length equals 16 residues. CDR3 nucleotide sequence: TGCGCCAGCAGCGCAAACCCGGGAATTAGCAATCAGCCCCAGCATTTT. This encodes CASSANPGISNQPQHF.

CDR3 region: CASSQEAGGNQPQHF. The CDR3 region has the DNA TGCGCCAGCAGCCAAGAAGCGGGTGGCAATCAGCCCCAGCATTTT. V gene TRBV4-1 combines with J gene TRBJ1-5; no firm D call. Between the trimmed V and J ends, which lost 0 bases and 2 bases, there was a span of 8 bases. CDR1 MGHRA and CDR2 YSYEKL come from the germline V gene. This CDR3 comprises 15 residues.

This chain uses TRBV6-6 with TRBJ1-2; no clear D gene. V dropped 0 bases and J dropped 7 bases, with 12 bases sitting between them. This CDR3 is built from 14 residues. Germline assignment: CDR1 MNHNY and CDR2 SVGAGI (reference sequence). This chain's CDR3 is CASSYSEGFAGYTF. The CDR3 DNA reads TGTGCCAGCAGTTACTCGGAGGGTTTTGCTGGCTACACCTTC.

The V gene is TRBV7-3, the J gene TRBJ2-1, with a weak D call TRBD2 (6 bases). The CDR3 consists of 16 residues. Germline V CDR1 and CDR2: SGHTA, FQGTGA. Trimming removed 5 bases at V and 0 bases at J, with 14 bases between. The CDR3 here is CASSDIGGSSYNEQFF. CDR3 coding DNA: TGTGCCAGCAGCGATATCGGGGGTAGCTCCTACAATGAGCAGTTCTTC.

J is TRBJ2-1 and V is TRBV9; 9 bases are shared with TRBD2. J lost 7 bases, V lost 0 bases, and 5 bases had no gene match. Germline CDR1 SGDLS, CDR2 YYNGEE. CDR3 length: 15 amino acids. CDR3 sequence: CASSVDAGGPNEQFF. DNA of the CDR3: TGTGCCAGCAGCGTAGACGCGGGAGGGCCGAATGAGCAGTTCTTC.

The V gene is TRBV4-2, the J gene TRBJ2-7; 8 positions agree with TRBD1. This CDR3 is 14 amino acids long. Germline V gene sequence: CDR1 LGHNA, CDR2 YNFKEQ. V lost 1 base to trimming and J lost 4 bases; unmatched junction nucleotides: 3. The DNA for the CDR3 is TGTGCCAGCAGCCAAGCTGGACAGGGATACGAGCAGTACTTC. Protein product: CASSQAGQGYEQYF.

This rearrangement joins TRBV18 to TRBJ2-3, with TRBD2 as a possible D gene (5 bases). With 3 bases removed from V and 9 bases from J, the gap between germline ends came to 13 bases. The germline V gene has CDR1 KGHSH and CDR2 LQKENI. CDR3 size: 13 residues. CDR3 DNA sequence: TGTGCCAGCTCACCGGACTCAGTCAGGACGCAGTATTTT. Amino acid sequence: CASSPDSVRTQYF.

The chain recombines TRBV11-2 with TRBJ2-5; the D gene is possibly TRBD1 (5 bases). The CDR3 sequence is 15 residues long. The V end was cut by 1 base, the J end by 1 base, with 10 bases between. Germline CDR1 is SGHAT and CDR2 is FQNNGV. The CDR3 sequence: CASSLVGRAQETQYF. The CDR3 DNA sequence: TGTGCCAGCAGCTTAGTGGGCAGGGCCCAAGAGACCCAGTACTTC.

V and J are TRBV28 and TRBJ1-1; D not resolved. V lost 3 bases to trimming and J lost 3 bases, with 14 bases between them. This CDR3 spans 15 amino acids. The germline gives CDR1 MDHEN, CDR2 SYDVKM. The CDR3 is CASSLSPPRDTEAFF. In nucleotides, the CDR3 is TGTGCCAGCAGTTTGTCCCCACCGAGGGACACTGAAGCTTTCTTT.

The chain links TRBV6-6 to TRBJ2-1, with 9 positions matching TRBD1. This CDR3 has 15 residues. V lost 6 bases and J lost 5; bases outside the gene matches: 8. Looked up from germline, CDR1 is MNHNY and CDR2 is SVGAGI (reference sequence). The CDR3 sequence: CASSFEGQGNNEQFF. The CDR3 bases are TGTGCCAGCAGCTTCGAGGGACAGGGAAACAATGAGCAGTTCTTC.

V and J are TRBV5-1 and TRBJ1-2, with 7 bases fitting TRBD1. The V and J ends lost 2 bases and 6 bases, in that order; junction bases with no gene match: 16. This CDR3 is built from 17 residues. The V gene's germline CDR1 is SGHRS and CDR2 YFSETQ. The chain's CDR3 is CASSFDGTESLRDGYTF. CDR3 DNA sequence: TGCGCCAGCAGCTTCGATGGGACAGAGTCCCTCAGGGATGGCTACACCTTC.

The chain recombines TRBV27 with TRBJ1-2, with D tentatively TRBD1 (6 bases). V was cut by 3 bases and J by 8 bases, with 16 bases left in between. The CDR3 spans 14 residues. CDR1 and CDR2 from the germline V gene are MNHEY and SMNVEV (reference sequence). CDR3 sequence (DNA): TGTGCCAGCAGTTTGTTAGGGGGGCGGGAGGGCTACACCTTC. This gives the protein CASSLLGGREGYTF.